This TCR beta chain is drawn from a study of OX40 agonist ivuxolimab in advanced cancers. This CDR3 has 14 residues. The V gene's germline CDR1 is SGHTA and CDR2 FQGNSA. The V end lost 1 base, the J end lost 5 bases, and 12 bases lay between the germline ends. TCRdb's table, derived via immunoSEQ multiplex PCR, lists solely in-frame clones and lacks some. The sample includes approximately 80,000 clones, roughly 87% of them seen just once. The sequence derives from an adult with an advanced solid tumor such as melanoma, head and neck, liver or kidney cancer. This specimen was CD4+ or CD8+ T cells sorted from blood, taken in a trial of the OX40 agonist ivuxolimab. This chain uses TRBV7-2 with TRBJ2-7; no definite D call. CDR3 nucleotides: TGTGCCAGCAGCTTAGTACCTCCCTGGGACGAGCAGTACTTC. Residues: CASSLVPPWDEQYF.